This T cell receptor beta chain was captured by sequencing in a study of T cells in Graves' hyperthyroidism and ophthalmopathy. Stable hyperthyroidism: no ophthalmopathy progression over 18 months of follow-up. Extraction of PBMCs used roughly 9.6 ml of fresh peripheral blood. Amplified TCR beta CDR3 regions derived from RNA transcripts. During a first-round RT-PCR of the TCR CDR3, the HTBI primer set was used. MiXCR was run by TCRdb on the multiplex PCR reads, yielding one entry per CDR3 protein. The sample comprises some 560,000 distinct CDR3 sequences, approximately 15% of which are singletons, and 6.5% to 8% rests with the top ten. Deletions cut 2 bases from V and 3 bases from J, with 7 bases between. CDR1 and CDR2 from the germline V gene are LNHDA and SQIVND (reference sequence). The CDR3 covers 13 residues.

The sequence was obtained from a woman aged 25 to 39 with Graves' hyperthyroidism. Sequencing was done on a sample of blood. V and J are TRBV19 and TRBJ1-1; D perhaps matches TRBD1 (5 bases). CDR3 coding DNA: TGTGCCAGTAGTATATTGGGGGACACTGAAGCTTTCTTT. It yields the protein CASSILGDTEAFF.